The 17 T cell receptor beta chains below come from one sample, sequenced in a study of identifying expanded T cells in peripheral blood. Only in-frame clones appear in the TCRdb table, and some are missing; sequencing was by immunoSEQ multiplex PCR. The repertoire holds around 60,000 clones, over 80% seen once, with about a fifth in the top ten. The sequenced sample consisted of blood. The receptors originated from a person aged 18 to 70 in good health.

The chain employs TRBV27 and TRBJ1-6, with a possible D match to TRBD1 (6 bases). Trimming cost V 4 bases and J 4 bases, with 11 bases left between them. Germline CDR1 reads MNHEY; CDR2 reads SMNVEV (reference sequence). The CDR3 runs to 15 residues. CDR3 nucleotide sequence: TGTGCCAGCAGTTCGGGTGACAGGTATAATTCACCCCTCCACTTT. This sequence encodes CASSSGDRYNSPLHF.

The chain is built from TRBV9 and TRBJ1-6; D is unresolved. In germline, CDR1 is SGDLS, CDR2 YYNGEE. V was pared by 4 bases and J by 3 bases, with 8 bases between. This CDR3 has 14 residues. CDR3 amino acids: CASSPFFYNSPLHF. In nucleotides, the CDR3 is TGTGCCAGCAGCCCCTTCTTCTATAATTCACCCCTCCACTTT.

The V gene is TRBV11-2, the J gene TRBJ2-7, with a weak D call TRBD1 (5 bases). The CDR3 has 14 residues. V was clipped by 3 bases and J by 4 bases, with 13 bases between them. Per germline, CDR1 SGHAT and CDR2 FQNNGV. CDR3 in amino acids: CASSLLGQGYEQYF. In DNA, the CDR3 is TGTGCCAGCAGCTTGCTGGGTCAGGGTTACGAGCAGTACTTC.

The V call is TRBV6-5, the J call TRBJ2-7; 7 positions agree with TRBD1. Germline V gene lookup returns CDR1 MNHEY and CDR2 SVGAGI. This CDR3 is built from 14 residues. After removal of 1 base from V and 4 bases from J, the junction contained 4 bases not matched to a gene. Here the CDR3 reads CASSYYRQGYEQYF. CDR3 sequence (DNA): TGTGCCAGCAGTTACTATAGACAGGGTTACGAGCAGTACTTC.

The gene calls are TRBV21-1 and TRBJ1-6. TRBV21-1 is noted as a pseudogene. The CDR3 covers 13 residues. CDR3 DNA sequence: TGTGCCAGCAGCAAAGCAGGTAATTCACCCCTCCACTTT. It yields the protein CASSKAGNSPLHF.

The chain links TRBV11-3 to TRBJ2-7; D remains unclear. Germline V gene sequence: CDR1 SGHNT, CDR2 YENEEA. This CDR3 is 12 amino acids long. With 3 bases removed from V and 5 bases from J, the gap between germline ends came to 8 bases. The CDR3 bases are TGTGCCAGCAGCTTGGAGTCCCACGAGCAGTACTTC. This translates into CASSLESHEQYF.

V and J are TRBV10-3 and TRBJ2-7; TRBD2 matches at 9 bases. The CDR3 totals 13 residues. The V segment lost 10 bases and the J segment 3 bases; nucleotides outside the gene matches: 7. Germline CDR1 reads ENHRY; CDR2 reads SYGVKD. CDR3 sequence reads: CATTVTSGYEQYF. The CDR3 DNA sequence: TGTGCCACGACGGTGACTAGCGGCTACGAGCAGTACTTC.

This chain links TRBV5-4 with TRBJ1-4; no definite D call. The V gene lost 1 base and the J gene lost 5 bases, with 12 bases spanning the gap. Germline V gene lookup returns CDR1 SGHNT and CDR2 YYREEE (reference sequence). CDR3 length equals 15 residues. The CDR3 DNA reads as TGTGCCAGCAGCTTGTACGGGAACGGAAATGAAAAACTGTTTTTT. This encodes CASSLYGNGNEKLFF.

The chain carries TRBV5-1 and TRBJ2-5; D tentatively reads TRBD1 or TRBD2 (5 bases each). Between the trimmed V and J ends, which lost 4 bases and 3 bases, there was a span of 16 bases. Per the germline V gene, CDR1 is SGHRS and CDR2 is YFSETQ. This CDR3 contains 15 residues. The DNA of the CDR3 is TGCGCCAGCAGCACCCTCGGGACGGAAAAAGAGACCCAGTACTTC. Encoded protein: CASSTLGTEKETQYF.

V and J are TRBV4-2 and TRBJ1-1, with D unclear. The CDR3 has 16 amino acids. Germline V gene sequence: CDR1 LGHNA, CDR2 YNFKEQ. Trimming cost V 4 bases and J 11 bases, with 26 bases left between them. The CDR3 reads CASSLVGSLAPGFAFF. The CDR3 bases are TGTGCCAGCAGCCTGGTGGGGTCTCTGGCCCCTGGGTTCGCTTTCTTT.

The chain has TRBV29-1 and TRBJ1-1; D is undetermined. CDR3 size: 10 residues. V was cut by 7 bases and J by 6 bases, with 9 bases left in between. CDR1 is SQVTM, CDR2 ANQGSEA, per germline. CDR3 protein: CSGMEAEAFF. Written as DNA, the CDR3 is TGCAGCGGGATGGAGGCTGAAGCTTTCTTT.

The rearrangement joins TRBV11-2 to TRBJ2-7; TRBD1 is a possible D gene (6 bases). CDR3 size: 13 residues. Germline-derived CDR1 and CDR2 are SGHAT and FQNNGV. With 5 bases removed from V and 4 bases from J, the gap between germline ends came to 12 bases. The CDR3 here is CASSRTEGYEQYF. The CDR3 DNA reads TGTGCCAGCAGCCGGACAGAGGGATACGAGCAGTACTTC.

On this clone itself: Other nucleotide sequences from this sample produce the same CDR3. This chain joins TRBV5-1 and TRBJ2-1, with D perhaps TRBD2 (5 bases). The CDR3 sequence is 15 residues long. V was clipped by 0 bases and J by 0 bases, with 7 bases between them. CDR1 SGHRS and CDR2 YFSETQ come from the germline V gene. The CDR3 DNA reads TGCGCCAGCAGCTTGGACGGGGTCTCCTACAATGAGCAGTTCTTC. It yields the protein CASSLDGVSYNEQFF.

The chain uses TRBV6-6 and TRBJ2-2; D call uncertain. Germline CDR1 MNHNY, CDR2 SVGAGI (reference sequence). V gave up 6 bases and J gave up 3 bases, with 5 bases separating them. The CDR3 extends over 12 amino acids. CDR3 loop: CASSSDTGELFF. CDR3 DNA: TGTGCCAGCAGCTCCGACACCGGGGAGCTGTTTTTT.

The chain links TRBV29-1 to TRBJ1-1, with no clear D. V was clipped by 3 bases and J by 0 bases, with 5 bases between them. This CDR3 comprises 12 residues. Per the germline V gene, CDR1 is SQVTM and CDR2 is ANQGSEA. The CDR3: CSVDAVNTEAFF. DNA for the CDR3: TGCAGCGTTGATGCAGTGAACACTGAAGCTTTCTTT.

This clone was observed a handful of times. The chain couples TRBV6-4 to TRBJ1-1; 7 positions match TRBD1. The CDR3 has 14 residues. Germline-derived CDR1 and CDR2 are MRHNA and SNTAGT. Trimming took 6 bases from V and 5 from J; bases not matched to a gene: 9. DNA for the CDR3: TGTGCCAGCAGGGACACCTCACAGGGGACTGAAGCTTTCTTT. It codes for CASRDTSQGTEAFF.

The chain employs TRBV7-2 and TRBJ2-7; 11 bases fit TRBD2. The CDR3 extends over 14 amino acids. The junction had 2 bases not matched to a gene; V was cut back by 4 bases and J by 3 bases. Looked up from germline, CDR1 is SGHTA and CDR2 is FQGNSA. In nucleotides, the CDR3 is TGTGCCAGCAGCTCAGGGACTAGCGGCTACGAGCAGTACTTC. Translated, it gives CASSSGTSGYEQYF.